The 4 T cell receptor beta chains listed next were all sequenced from one sample in a study of blood T cell repertoires in COVID-19. Profiled with immunoSEQ multiplex PCR; TCRdb holds only in-frame clones, not every one. There are roughly 250,000 clones in the sample; approximately 85% occur only once, and 3.5% to 4.5% lies in the top ten. Input material: PBMCs or T cells enriched from blood (not recorded which). Receptors originate from a woman aged 25 to 39 who had recovered from COVID-19.

This sequence joins TRBV19 and TRBJ2-3; tentative D call: TRBD2 (6 bases). The V gene's germline CDR1 is LNHDA and CDR2 SQIVND (reference sequence). CDR3 length: 16 amino acids. With 10 bases removed from V and 0 bases from J, the gap between germline ends came to 20 bases. The CDR3 is CATPSQRVNSTDTQYF. The CDR3 region has the DNA TGTGCCACCCCGAGCCAGCGGGTTAACAGCACAGATACGCAGTATTTT.

This chain uses TRBV7-8 with TRBJ1-1; TRBD1 is a possible D gene (6 bases). The CDR3 extends over 14 amino acids. Germline CDR1 is SGHVS and CDR2 is FQNEAQ. The V end lost 5 bases, the J end lost 2 bases, and 12 bases lay between the germline ends. The CDR3 DNA sequence: TGTGCCAGCAGCCGAGGACAGCTCAACACTGAAGCTTTCTTT. This encodes CASSRGQLNTEAFF.

V gene TRBV7-9 combines with J gene TRBJ2-5, with D perhaps matching TRBD2 (6 bases). Germline V gene data show CDR1 as SEHNR and CDR2 as FQNEAQ (reference sequence). The CDR3 has 15 amino acids. In DNA form, the CDR3 reads TGTGTCGCATCTAGGTGGCGGGGATTAAAAGAGACCCAGTACTTC. As protein: CVASRWRGLKETQYF.

The V and J genes are TRBV7-8 and TRBJ1-3; tentative D call: TRBD1 (5 bases). Trimming removed 1 base from V and 4 bases from J, with 8 bases in between. This CDR3 spans 14 amino acids. CDR1 is SGHVS, CDR2 FQNEAQ, per germline. CDR3 in DNA: TGTGCCAGCAGCTTAGGGACACTCGGAAACACCATATATTTT. Protein product: CASSLGTLGNTIYF.